This T cell receptor beta chain derives from a study of CD8 T cells in Susac syndrome. About the study: Treatment at blood withdrawal was none, corticosteroids, or intravenous immunoglobulin alone in Susac syndrome patients.

CD8+ and CD4+ T cells circulating in blood were sequenced for TCR beta. When the RNA was reverse transcribed, random hexamers were used with an input of roughly 0.45 to 1 ug. Amplification of TCR beta CDR3 was carried out by immunoSEQ multiplex PCR, which covered 54 Vbeta and 13 Jbeta segments. TCRdb reprocessed the immunoSEQ multiplex PCR reads with MiXCR, giving one entry per CDR3 protein. The sample carries under 200,000 distinct CDR3 sequences, roughly 90% recorded once. Germline CDR1 reads MNHEY; CDR2 reads SVGEGT. The CDR3 consists of 16 residues. The junction had 5 bases not matched to a gene; V was cut back by 4 bases and J by 0 bases.

The receptor was isolated from a human donor with Susac syndrome. The chain employs TRBV6-2 or TRBV6-3 and TRBJ1-5; 8 bases are a match to TRBD1. Sequenced material: CD4+ T cells from PBMCs. In DNA form, the CDR3 reads TGTGCCAGCAGTTGGGGACAGGACTATAGCAATCAGCCCCAGCATTTT. Translating it yields CASSWGQDYSNQPQHF.